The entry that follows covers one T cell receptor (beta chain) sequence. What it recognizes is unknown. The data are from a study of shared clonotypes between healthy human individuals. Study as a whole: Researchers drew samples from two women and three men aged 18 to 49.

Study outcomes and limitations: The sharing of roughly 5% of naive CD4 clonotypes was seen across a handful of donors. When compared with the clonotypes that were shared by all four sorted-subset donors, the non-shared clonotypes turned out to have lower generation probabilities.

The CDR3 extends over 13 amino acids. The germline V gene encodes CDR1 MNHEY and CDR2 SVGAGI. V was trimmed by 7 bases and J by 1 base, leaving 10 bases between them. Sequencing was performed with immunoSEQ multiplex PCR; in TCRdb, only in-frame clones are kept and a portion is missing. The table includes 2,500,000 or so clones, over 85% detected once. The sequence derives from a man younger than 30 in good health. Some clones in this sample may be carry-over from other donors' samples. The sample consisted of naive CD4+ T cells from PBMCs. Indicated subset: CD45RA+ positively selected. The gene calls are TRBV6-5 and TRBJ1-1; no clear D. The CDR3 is CASTKKRNTEAFF. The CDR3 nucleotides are TGTGCCAGCACAAAGAAACGGAACACTGAAGCTTTCTTT.